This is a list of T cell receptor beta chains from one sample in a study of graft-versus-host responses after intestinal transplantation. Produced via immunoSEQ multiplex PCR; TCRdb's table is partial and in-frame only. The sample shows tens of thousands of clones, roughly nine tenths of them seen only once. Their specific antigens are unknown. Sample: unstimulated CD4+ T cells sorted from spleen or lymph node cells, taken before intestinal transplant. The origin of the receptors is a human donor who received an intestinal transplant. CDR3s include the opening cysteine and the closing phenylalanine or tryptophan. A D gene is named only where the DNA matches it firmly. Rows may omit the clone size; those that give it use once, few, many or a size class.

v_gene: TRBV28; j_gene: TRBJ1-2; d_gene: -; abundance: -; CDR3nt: TGTGCCAGCAGTTTCTTCGGCAGGCCCTATGGCTACACCTTC; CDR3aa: CASSFFGRPYGYTF
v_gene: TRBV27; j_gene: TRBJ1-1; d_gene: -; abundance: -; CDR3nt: TGTGCCAGCAGTTTAAGACAGATGAACACTGAAGCTTTCTTT; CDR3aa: CASSLRQMNTEAFF
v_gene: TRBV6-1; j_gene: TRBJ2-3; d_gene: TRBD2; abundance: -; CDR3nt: TGTGCCAGCAGTGAACGGAGCGGGAGTACAGATACGCAGTATTTT; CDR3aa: CASSERSGSTDTQYF
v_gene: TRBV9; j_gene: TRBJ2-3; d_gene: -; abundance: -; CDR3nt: TGTGCCAGCAGCGTAGTCTCTAGCACGCTAAGCACAGATACGCAGTATTTT; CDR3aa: CASSVVSSTLSTDTQYF
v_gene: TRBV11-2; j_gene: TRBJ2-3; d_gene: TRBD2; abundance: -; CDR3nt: TGTGCCAGCAGCTTAGGGATCCTAGCGGTTGGCACAGATACGCAGTATTTT; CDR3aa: CASSLGILAVGTDTQYF
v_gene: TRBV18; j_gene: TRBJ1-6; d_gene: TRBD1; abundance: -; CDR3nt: TGTGCCAGCCGCCAGGGGGGTTCCTATAATTCACCCCTCCACTTT; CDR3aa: CASRQGGSYNSPLHF
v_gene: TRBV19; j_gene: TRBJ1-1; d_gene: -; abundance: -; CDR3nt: TGTGCCAGTAGCCTGACAGGCTTGAACACTGAAGCTTTCTTT; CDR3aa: CASSLTGLNTEAFF
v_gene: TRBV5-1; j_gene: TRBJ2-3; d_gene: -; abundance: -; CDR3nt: TGCGCCAGCAGCTTCCTCGTCTCTTCAGATACGCAGTATTTT; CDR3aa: CASSFLVSSDTQYF
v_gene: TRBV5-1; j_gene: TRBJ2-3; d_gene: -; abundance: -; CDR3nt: TGCGCCAGCAGCTTGGCCGGGAACACAGATACGCAGTATTTT; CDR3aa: CASSLAGNTDTQYF
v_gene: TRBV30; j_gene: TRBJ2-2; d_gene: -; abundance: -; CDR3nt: TGTGCCTGGAATCCCAGGCGCACCGGGGAGCTGTTTTTT; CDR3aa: CAWNPRRTGELFF
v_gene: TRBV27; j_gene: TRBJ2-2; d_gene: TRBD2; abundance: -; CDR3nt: TGTGCCAGCAGACAATTGCGGGGGTTTGCTACCGGGGAGCTGTTTTTT; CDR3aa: CASRQLRGFATGELFF
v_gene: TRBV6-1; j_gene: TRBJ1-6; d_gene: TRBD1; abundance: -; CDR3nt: TGTGCCAGCAGATCGGACAGGGGCTATAATTCACCCCTCCACTTT; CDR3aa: CASRSDRGYNSPLHF
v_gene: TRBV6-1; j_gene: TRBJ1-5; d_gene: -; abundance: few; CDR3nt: TGTGCCAGCAGTGAAGGTATGCCGCAGAATCAGCCCCAGCATTTT; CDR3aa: CASSEGMPQNQPQHF
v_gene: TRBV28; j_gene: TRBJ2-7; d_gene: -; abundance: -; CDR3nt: TGTGCCAGCAGCCCAGCGGCGGGCGAGCAGTACTTC; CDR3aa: CASSPAAGEQYF
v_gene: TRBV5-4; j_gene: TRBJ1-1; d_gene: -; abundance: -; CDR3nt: TGTGCCAGCAGCTTGGCCCTGGAGTCTGAAGCTTTCTTT; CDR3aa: CASSLALESEAFF
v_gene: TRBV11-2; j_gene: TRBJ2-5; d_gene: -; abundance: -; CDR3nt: TGTGCCAGCAGCTTAGATTCGGAGGGTACAGGGGAACGGTTGGAGACCCAGTACTTC; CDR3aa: CASSLDSEGTGERLETQYF
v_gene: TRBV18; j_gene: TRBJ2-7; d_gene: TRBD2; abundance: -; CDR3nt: TGTGCCAGCTCACCGCTAGCGGGAGCCGGTAATAGCTACGAGCAGTACTTC; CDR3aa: CASSPLAGAGNSYEQYF
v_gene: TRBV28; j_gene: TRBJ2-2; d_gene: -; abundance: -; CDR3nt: TGTGCCAGCAGTTTGAGGGTCCCCGGGGAGCTGTTTTTT; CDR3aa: CASSLRVPGELFF
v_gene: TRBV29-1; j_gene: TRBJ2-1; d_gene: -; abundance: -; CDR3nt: TGCAGCGGATTACTTTCGGGACGGGGGAATGGGCAGTTCTTC; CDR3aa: CSGLLSGRGNGQFF
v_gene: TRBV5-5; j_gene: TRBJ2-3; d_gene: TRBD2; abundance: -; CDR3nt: TGTGCCAGCAGCGCGACTAGCGGGGGGGCCGGGCGGGATACGCAGTATTTT; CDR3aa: CASSATSGGAGRDTQYF
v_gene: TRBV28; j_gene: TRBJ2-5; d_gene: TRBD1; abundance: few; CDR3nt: TGTGCCAGCAGTTTGGGACAGGGGGCACGGCGACAGGAGACCCAGTACTTC; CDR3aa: CASSLGQGARRQETQYF
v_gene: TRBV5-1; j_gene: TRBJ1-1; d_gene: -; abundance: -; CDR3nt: TGCGCCAGCAGCTTACAGCCAATGAACACTGAAGCTTTCTTT; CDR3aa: CASSLQPMNTEAFF